The 3 T cell receptor beta chains below all came from one sample that was sequenced in a study of spatial heterogeneity in lung cancer. Regarding time point: sample taken at primary tumor resection. No cells were sorted before sequencing. The whole RNA sequenced was extracted from tumor, nontumor lung or frozen PBMC. TCRdb analysed the 5' RACE reads with MiXCR anew, one entry per CDR3 protein. The sample carries roughly 79,000 distinct CDR3 sequences, around 13% recorded once. The sequencing used PBMCs, collected at surgery. The receptors were gathered from a male donor with early-stage non-small cell lung cancer.

The sample holds a few counts of this clonotype. V usage is TRBV6-1 and J usage is TRBJ2-1; D gene ambiguous. The germline CDR1 and CDR2 sequences are MNHNS and SASEGT. This CDR3 comprises 13 residues. V was pared by 6 bases and J by 9 bases, with 15 bases between. The CDR3, as DNA: TGTGCCAGCAGACCGACTGCGACCAGTGAGCAGTTCTTC. Its protein product is CASRPTATSEQFF.

This clonotype was seen a handful of times. This chain uses TRBV7-2 with TRBJ2-3; maybe TRBD2 (7 bases). Trimming took 4 bases from V and 7 from J, leaving 21 bases between them. CDR1 and CDR2 from the germline V gene are SGHTA and FQGNSA. This CDR3 contains 16 residues. The CDR3 coding sequence is TGTGCCAGCAGCTCATGGGGCGGGGGCTCCAGTAATACGCAGTATTTT. Protein product: CASSSWGGGSSNTQYF.

The genes are TRBV6-2 or TRBV6-3 and TRBJ2-1; tentative D call: TRBD2 (5 bases). This CDR3 is built from 13 residues. The germline CDR1 and CDR2 sequences are MNHEY and SVGEGT. The germline V and J ends were trimmed by 4 bases and 7 bases, with 11 bases remaining between them. CDR3 region: CASSSEGRNEQFF. The CDR3 coding sequence is TGTGCCAGCAGTTCCGAGGGAAGGAATGAGCAGTTCTTC.